A single sample is the source of the 26 T cell receptor beta chains below, sequenced in a study of blood T cell repertoires in COVID-19. Method: immunoSEQ multiplex PCR; TCRdb's copy keeps in-frame clones and lacks some. This table has 150,000 to 200,000 clones, more than 85% appearing once. The material sequenced was peripheral blood. The receptor set was obtained from a woman over 75 in a cohort sampled during active or convalescent COVID-19.

V usage is TRBV11-3 and J usage is TRBJ1-6; D call uncertain. The V end was cut by 0 bases, the J end by 4 bases, with 10 bases between. The germline V gene has CDR1 SGHNT and CDR2 YENEEA. This CDR3 region has 16 residues. CDR3 DNA: TGTGCCAGCAGCTTAGATCCCACTGAATATAATTCACCCCTCCACTTT. As protein: CASSLDPTEYNSPLHF.

This clone came up a few times. This chain links TRBV6-4 with TRBJ2-1; 7 bases map to TRBD2. CDR3 length: 15 residues. Losses at the gene ends were 6 bases for V and 9 bases for J; bases not matched to a gene: 14. CDR1 MRHNA and CDR2 SNTAGT come from the germline V gene. The CDR3 loop is CASSQGGNPGGEQFF. CDR3 DNA sequence: TGTGCCAGCAGCCAGGGCGGGAACCCGGGGGGTGAGCAGTTCTTC.

V usage is TRBV2 and J usage is TRBJ2-3; the match to TRBD2 covers 7 bases. Germline CDR1 SNHLY, CDR2 FYNNEI. V shed 5 bases, J shed 3 bases, and the junction held 8 bases outside the gene matches. The CDR3 totals 15 residues. CDR3: CASSPRSGVTDTQYF. Written as DNA, the CDR3 is TGTGCCAGCAGTCCCAGGAGCGGGGTTACAGATACGCAGTATTTT. The full variable domain, its missing parts supplied by reference TRBV2 and TRBJ2-3, is EPEVTQTPSHQVTQMGQEVILRCVPISNHLYFYWYRQILGQKVEFLVSFYNNEISEKSEIFDDQFSVERPDGSNFTLKIRSTKLEDSAMYFCASSPRSGVTDTQYFGPGTRLTVL.

This rearrangement joins TRBV6-5 to TRBJ1-6; no definite D call. The CDR3 is 12 amino acids. Trimming cost V 8 bases and J 9 bases, with 11 bases left between them. The germline V gene has CDR1 MNHEY and CDR2 SVGAGI. This CDR3 is CASRVQSSPLHF. In DNA, the CDR3 is TGTGCCAGCCGGGTCCAAAGTTCACCCCTCCACTTT.

In regard to this clone: In the same sample, other DNA sequences code for this CDR3. The CDR3, as DNA: TGTGCCAGCAGTTTAGGGCAGGGAAATTATGGCTACACCTTC. Its translation: CASSLGQGNYGYTF. The J gene is TRBJ1-2, the V gene TRBV28, with D perhaps matching TRBD1 (5 bases). Looked up from germline, CDR1 is MDHEN and CDR2 is SYDVKM. The V and J ends lost 2 bases and 5 bases respectively, with 12 bases between them. The CDR3 spans 14 residues.

The chain uses TRBV6-1 and TRBJ1-1; D not certain. The V gene lost 2 bases and the J gene lost 5 bases, with 12 bases spanning the gap. Germline V lookup: CDR1 MNHNS, CDR2 SASEGT. CDR3 length: 14 amino acids. The CDR3 nucleotides read TGTGCCAGCAGTGAATTGGTTTCACGGACTGAAGCTTTCTTT. Protein product: CASSELVSRTEAFF.

The rearrangement joins TRBV30 to TRBJ2-2, with D possibly being TRBD2 (5 bases). V was trimmed by 5 bases and J by 2 bases, leaving 9 bases between them. The CDR3 spans 13 residues. CDR1 and CDR2 from the germline V gene are GTSNPN and SVGIG (reference sequence). The CDR3 is CAWWRVNTGELFF. In DNA, the CDR3 is TGTGCCTGGTGGCGGGTTAACACCGGGGAGCTGTTTTTT.

The V gene is TRBV18, the J gene TRBJ1-2, with D possibly being TRBD1 (6 bases). Looked up from germline, CDR1 is KGHSH and CDR2 is LQKENI. The V end lost 1 base, the J end lost 0 bases, and 12 bases lay between the germline ends. The CDR3 length is 16 residues. CDR3 in amino acids: CASSPRQVRSNYGYTF. CDR3 DNA: TGTGCCAGCTCACCACGACAGGTCCGGTCTAACTATGGCTACACCTTC. The variable domain in full, with the rest retrieved from reference TRBV18 and TRBJ1-2, is NAGVMQNPRHLVRRRGQEARLRCSPMKGHSHVYWYRQLPEEGLKFMVYLQKENIIDESGMPKERFSAEFPKEGPSILRIQQVVRGDSAAYFCASSPRQVRSNYGYTFGSGTRLTVV.

This chain uses TRBV18 with TRBJ1-6; no clear D. CDR3 length: 15 residues. V was shortened by 6 bases and J by 8 bases, with 17 bases between the two germline ends. Germline V gene data show CDR1 as KGHSH and CDR2 as LQKENI. The CDR3 DNA reads as TGTGCCAGCTCGCCCCAAGACCGGCGGGATTCACCCCTCCACTTT. Its protein is CASSPQDRRDSPLHF.

The chain couples TRBV11-2 to TRBJ2-7; D is undetermined. V lost 0 bases and J 0 bases, leaving 12 bases between the germline ends. Germline CDR1 SGHAT, CDR2 FQNNGV. The CDR3 is 16 amino acids. DNA of the CDR3: TGTGCCAGCAGCTTAGATCCCTCCTGGAGCTCCTACGAGCAGTACGTC. Translation gives CASSLDPSWSSYEQYV.

This rearrangement joins TRBV5-1 to TRBJ1-2, with D uncertain. CDR1 and CDR2 (germline): SGHRS, YFSETQ. Trimming stripped 0 bases from V and 2 bases from J, with 8 bases between. CDR3 size: 14 residues. The CDR3, as DNA: TGCGCCAGCAGCTTGGATGGCTCAAACTATGGCTACACCTTC. Translated, it gives CASSLDGSNYGYTF.

J is TRBJ1-1 and V is TRBV3-1 (or the pseudogene TRBV3-2), with 7 bases lining up with TRBD1. The CDR3 is 16 amino acids. V trimming: 6 bases; J trimming: 0 bases; junction bases outside the gene matches: 10. Germline V gene lookup returns CDR1 LGHDT and CDR2 YNNKEL (reference sequence). CDR3 amino acids: CASSSPYRGLNTEAFF. The CDR3 DNA follows: TGTGCCAGCAGTTCCCCTTACAGGGGACTGAACACTGAAGCTTTCTTT.

The chain has TRBV19 and TRBJ1-5; D gene unclear. V was shortened by 3 bases and J by 1 base, with 13 bases between the two germline ends. The CDR3 has 16 amino acids. Germline V CDR1 and CDR2: LNHDA, SQIVND (reference sequence). The CDR3 DNA sequence: TGTGCCAGTAGTATGAGGCGGAGGCTAAGCAATCAGCCCCAGCATTTT. Encoded protein: CASSMRRRLSNQPQHF. The full variable domain, rest sourced from reference TRBV19 and TRBJ1-5, is DGGITQSPKYLFRKEGQNVTLSCEQNLNHDAMYWYRQDPGQGLRLIYYSQIVNDFQKGDIAEGYSVSREKKESFPLTVTSAQKNPTAFYLCASSMRRRLSNQPQHFGDGTRLSIL.

This chain uses TRBV5-1 with TRBJ1-2; 7 bases are shared with TRBD1. The CDR3 is 13 residues long. V trimming: 4 bases; J trimming: 7 bases; junction bases outside the gene matches: 7. Germline V CDR1 and CDR2: SGHRS, YFSETQ. CDR3 sequence (DNA): TGCGCCAGCAGCCTAGGACAGGCGGCTGGCTACACCTTC. Translated, it gives CASSLGQAAGYTF.

The V gene is TRBV6-4, the J gene TRBJ1-4; 9 bases match TRBD1. V lost 5 bases to trimming and J lost 7 bases; unmatched junction nucleotides: 2. The CDR3 runs to 13 residues. Per the germline V gene, CDR1 is MRHNA and CDR2 is SNTAGT. In DNA, the CDR3 is TGTGCCAGCAGTACGGGACAGGGTGAAAAACTGTTTTTT. Amino acid sequence: CASSTGQGEKLFF.

The J gene is TRBJ2-1, the V gene TRBV24-1, with a weak D call TRBD1 (5 bases). The CDR3 spans 14 residues. Trimming left V 1 base short and J 4 bases short, with 7 bases between. The germline V gene has CDR1 KGHDR and CDR2 SFDVKD. In nucleotides, the CDR3 is TGTGCCACCAGTGATTTCAGGGTTTACAATGAGCAGTTCTTC. It is translated as CATSDFRVYNEQFF.

The chain recombines TRBV11-2 with TRBJ2-2; the match to TRBD1 covers 9 bases. After removal of 5 bases from V and 3 bases from J, the junction contained 7 bases not matched to a gene. The CDR3 is made up of 16 amino acids. CDR1 is SGHAT and CDR2 is FQNNGV in the germline V gene. The CDR3, as DNA: TGTGCCAGCAGCCTTGGACAGGGGTGGGACACCGGGGAGCTGTTTTTT. Translated: CASSLGQGWDTGELFF.

The CDR3 is CASSVAVAGGQETQYF. CDR3 coding DNA: TGTGCCAGCAGCGTAGCTGTGGCGGGAGGACAAGAGACCCAGTACTTC. The V call is TRBV9, the J call TRBJ2-5; 8 bases are a match to TRBD2. The CDR3 has 16 amino acids. Germline V CDR1 and CDR2: SGDLS, YYNGEE. The V gene end was trimmed by 0 bases and the J gene end by 2 bases; junction bases not matched to a gene: 6.

The J gene is TRBJ1-2, the V gene TRBV5-5; 7 bases fit TRBD1. This CDR3 region has 16 residues. Germline V gene data show CDR1 as SGHKS and CDR2 as YYEKEE (reference sequence). Losses at the gene ends were 1 base for V and 4 bases for J; bases not matched to a gene: 10. CDR3 sequence (DNA): TGTGCCAGCAGCTTGAAAGCTATGGGACAGACCTATGGCTACACCTTC. It is translated as CASSLKAMGQTYGYTF.

This chain connects TRBV5-1 to TRBJ2-1, with TRBD1 matching 7 bases. V lost 4 bases to trimming and J lost 7 bases; unmatched junction nucleotides: 11. Germline V lookup: CDR1 SGHRS, CDR2 YFSETQ. The CDR3 length is 15 residues. The DNA of the CDR3 is TGCGCCAGCAGCGTATCCGGGACAGAGAGGAATGAGCAGTTCTTC. Its translation: CASSVSGTERNEQFF. The entire variable domain, with the rest obtained from reference TRBV5-1 and TRBJ2-1, is as follows: KAGVTQTPRYLIKTRGQQVTLSCSPISGHRSVSWYQQTPGQGLQFLFEYFSETQRNKGNFPGRFSGRQFSNSRSEMNVSTLELGDSALYLCASSVSGTERNEQFFGPGTRLTVL.

The chain recombines TRBV5-8 with TRBJ2-1; 10 bases are a match to TRBD1. Per the germline V gene, CDR1 is SGHTS and CDR2 is YDEGEE. With 0 bases clipped from V and 9 bases from J, the junction kept 9 bases outside the gene matches. The CDR3 is 16 residues long. Written as DNA, the CDR3 is TGTGCCAGCAGCTTGGCTCGGGACAGGGGTCTGGGTGAGCAGTTCTTC. It encodes CASSLARDRGLGEQFF.

The V gene is TRBV5-4, the J gene TRBJ2-6, with 10 bases aligning to TRBD2. Looked up from germline, CDR1 is SGHNT and CDR2 is YYREEE (reference sequence). This CDR3 contains 18 residues. V dropped 1 base and J dropped 1; count of bases not matched to a gene: 5. The CDR3 region is CASSLRLAGDSGANVLTF. In DNA form, the CDR3 reads TGTGCCAGCAGCTTGAGGCTAGCGGGAGATTCTGGGGCCAACGTCCTGACTTTC.

The rearrangement uses TRBV10-1 and TRBJ2-4, with 8 bases fitting TRBD1. After removal of 0 bases from V and 7 bases from J, the junction contained 8 bases not matched to a gene. This CDR3 has 16 residues. The V gene's germline CDR1 is WNHNN and CDR2 SYGVQD (reference sequence). CDR3 DNA: TGCGCCAGCAGTGAGTCGAGGGCAGGGGGCAGGAACATTCAGTACTTC. Its protein product is CASSESRAGGRNIQYF.

The rearrangement joins TRBV30 to TRBJ1-1; D ambiguous. The V and J ends lost 5 bases and 2 bases respectively, with 15 bases between them. Germline lookup yields CDR1 GTSNPN and CDR2 SVGIG (reference sequence). The length of the CDR3 is 14 residues. The CDR3 spells CAWVGVLLNTEAFF. In DNA, the CDR3 is TGTGCCTGGGTTGGAGTCCTTTTAAACACTGAAGCTTTCTTT. Supplemented by reference TRBV30 and TRBJ1-1, the full variable domain reads SQTIHQWPATLVQPVGSPLSLECTVEGTSNPNLYWYRQAAGRGLQLLFYSVGIGQISSEVPQNLSASRPQDRQFILSSKKLLLSDSGFYLCAWVGVLLNTEAFFGQGTRLTVV.

The genes are TRBV28 and TRBJ1-5; 10 nucleotides align to TRBD1. V shed 6 bases and J 7 bases; nucleotides not matched to a gene: 6. Germline CDR1 MDHEN, CDR2 SYDVKM. This CDR3 contains 14 residues. The CDR3 reads CASSRDRGKQPQHF. The CDR3 DNA reads TGTGCCAGCAGCCGGGACAGGGGAAAGCAGCCCCAGCATTTT. Looking up the rest from reference TRBV28 and TRBJ1-5 gives the full variable domain: DVKVTQSSRYLVKRTGEKVFLECVQDMDHENMFWYRQDPGLGLRLIYFSYDVKMKEKGDIPEGYSVSREKKERFSLILESASTNQTSMYLCASSRDRGKQPQHFGDGTRLSIL.

The chain has TRBV5-4 and TRBJ2-5; 8 nucleotides match TRBD1. The trim removed 0 bases at V and 9 bases at J, leaving 13 bases unmatched. The CDR3 spans 16 residues. CDR1 SGHNT and CDR2 YYREEE come from the germline V gene (reference sequence). The CDR3 DNA reads TGTGCCAGCAGCTTGGAGAACGCCAGGGGGCTTGTGGCCCAGTACTTC. This encodes CASSLENARGLVAQYF.